This T cell receptor (beta chain) derives from a study of PD-L1 blockade in urothelial cancer. Study information: About nine tenths of the roughly 30 patients comprised males who had bladder-origin urothelial cancer. Blood yielded a median of about 140,000 T cells per sample.

This clone was seen once. Its cognate antigen is unknown. TCRdb keeps only in-frame clones here, not all; method: immunoSEQ multiplex PCR. The sample holds fewer than 40,000 clones, approximately 91% seen once. Time point defined: pretreatment peripheral blood. The germline V gene encodes CDR1 MDHEN and CDR2 SYDVKM. This CDR3 contains 17 residues. With 6 bases removed from V and 1 base from J, the gap between germline ends came to 19 bases. General study points: Improved survival was predicted by pretreatment blood TCR clonality below the median.

The sequence derives from a woman aged 55-69 years with urothelial cancer. The sequences come from PBMCs, collected around atezolizumab (anti-PD-L1) treatment. The rearrangement joins TRBV28 to TRBJ1-5; possible D gene TRBD1, 6 bases. CDR3 DNA sequence: TGTGCCAGCAGCGAAAATTGGGGGCTTGAGAGCAATCAGCCCCAGCATTTT. This translates into CASSENWGLESNQPQHF.